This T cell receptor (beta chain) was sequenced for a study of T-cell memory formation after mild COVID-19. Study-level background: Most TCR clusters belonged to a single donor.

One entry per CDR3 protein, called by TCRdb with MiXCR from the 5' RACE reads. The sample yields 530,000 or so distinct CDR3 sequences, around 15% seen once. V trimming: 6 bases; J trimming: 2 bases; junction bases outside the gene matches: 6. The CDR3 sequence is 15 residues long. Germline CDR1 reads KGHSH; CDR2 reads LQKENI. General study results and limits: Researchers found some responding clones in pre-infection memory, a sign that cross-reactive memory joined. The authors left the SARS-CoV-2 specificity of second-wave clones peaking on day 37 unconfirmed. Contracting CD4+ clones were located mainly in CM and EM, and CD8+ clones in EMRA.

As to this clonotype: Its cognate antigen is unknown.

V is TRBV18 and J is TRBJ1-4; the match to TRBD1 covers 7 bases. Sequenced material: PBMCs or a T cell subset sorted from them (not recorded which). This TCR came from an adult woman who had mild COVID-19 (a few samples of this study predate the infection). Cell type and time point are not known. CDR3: CASSPETGTNEKLFF. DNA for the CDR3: TGTGCCAGCTCGCCGGAGACAGGGACTAATGAAAAACTGTTTTTT.